The next 32 T cell receptor beta chains were all read from a single sample in a study of T cells in Graves' hyperthyroidism and ophthalmopathy. Amplified regions were TCR beta CDR3 sequences from RNA transcripts. A set of HTBI primers served as the primers for a first-round RT-PCR of the TCR CDR3. TCRdb re-called the multiplex PCR reads with MiXCR, one entry per CDR3 protein. The sample lists under 750,000 distinct CDR3 sequences; roughly a sixth were seen once. The material sequenced was blood. The receptor set was obtained from a woman in her forties or fifties with Graves' hyperthyroidism that later progressed to Graves' ophthalmopathy.

This clonotype was seen only a few times. The chain employs TRBV25-1 and TRBJ2-2; D ambiguous. Trimming removed 1 base at V and 6 bases at J, with 12 bases between. The CDR3 covers 15 residues. The germline gives CDR1 MGHDK, CDR2 SYGVNS. CDR3 DNA sequence: TGTGCCAGCAGTGAATCGTCCGGAGTCCCCGGGGAGCTGTTTTTT. Its translation: CASSESSGVPGELFF.

This clonotype was seen a single time. This sequence joins TRBV6-5 and TRBJ2-3, with no clear D. Trimming took 2 bases from V and 6 from J, leaving 15 bases between them. Germline V gene sequence: CDR1 MNHEY, CDR2 SVGAGI. This CDR3 contains 15 residues. In nucleotides, the CDR3 is TGTGCCAGCAGTTACCCCGAACATCCTAGGGATACGCAGTATTTT. Its protein product is CASSYPEHPRDTQYF.

This clonotype has more than one count but fewer than ten. Since a much larger clone is just one base distant, this may be a read error. V is TRBV6-1 and J is TRBJ1-1; D gene ambiguous. From germline, CDR1 is MNHNS and CDR2 SASEGT. The V end was cut by 4 bases, the J end by 4 bases, with 19 bases between. The CDR3 has 16 residues. The CDR3: CASSVVPGLMSTEAFF. CDR3 nucleotide sequence: TGTGCCAGCAGTGTCGTCCCGGGCCTCATGAGCACTGAAGCTTTCTTT.

This clonotype was seen many times. This chain uses TRBV7-2 with TRBJ1-5; 7 bases align to TRBD1. Germline CDR1 reads SGHTA; CDR2 reads FQGNSA. This CDR3 has 14 amino acids. The J segment lost 7 bases and the V segment lost 4 bases, leaving 7 bases of the junction unmatched. The CDR3 sequence: CASSSRQGHQPQHF. CDR3 DNA: TGTGCCAGCAGCTCCAGACAGGGACACCAGCCCCAGCATTTT. The variable domain in full, with the rest retrieved from reference TRBV7-2 and TRBJ1-5, is GAGVSQSPSNKVTEKGKDVELRCDPISGHTALYWYRQSLGQGLEFLIYFQGNSAPDKSGLPSDRFSAERTGGSVSTLTIQRTQQEDSAVYLCASSSRQGHQPQHFGDGTRLSIL.

This clonotype has at least ten counts. This chain connects TRBV5-5 to TRBJ2-1, with TRBD2 matching over 8 bases. This CDR3 is 15 amino acids long. The germline gives CDR1 SGHKS, CDR2 YYEKEE (reference sequence). Trimming removed 4 bases from V and 0 bases from J; junction bases left unmatched: 3. The CDR3 sequence is CASSTGTSSYNEQFF. For the CDR3, the DNA is TGTGCCAGCAGCACCGGGACTAGCTCCTACAATGAGCAGTTCTTC.

V gene TRBV5-4 combines with J gene TRBJ2-5; 11 nucleotides match TRBD2. CDR3 length equals 16 residues. The V gene's germline CDR1 is SGHNT and CDR2 YYREEE (reference sequence). Trimming at V came to 4 bases and at J to 5 bases, leaving 10 bases not matched to a gene. The CDR3 reads CASSPRSGGAQETQYF. Written as DNA, the CDR3 is TGTGCCAGCAGCCCCCGTAGCGGGGGGGCCCAGGAGACCCAGTACTTC.

This clonotype was seen more than once but under ten times. V and J are TRBV3-1 and TRBJ2-2; tentatively, D is TRBD1 or TRBD2 (6 bases each). The CDR3 has 15 amino acids. V shed 4 bases and J shed 5 bases, with 14 bases lying between them. In germline, CDR1 is LGHDT, CDR2 YNNKEL (reference sequence). CDR3: CASSPDRRGTGELFF. DNA for the CDR3: TGTGCCAGCAGCCCCGACAGGAGGGGGACCGGGGAGCTGTTTTTT. The full variable domain, its missing parts supplied by reference TRBV3-1 and TRBJ2-2, is DTAVSQTPKYLVTQMGNDKSIKCEQNLGHDTMYWYKQDSKKFLKIMFSYNNKELIINETVPNRFSPKSPDKAHLNLHINSLELGDSAVYFCASSPDRRGTGELFFGEGSRLTVL.

In its sample, this clonotype was seen many times. The genes are TRBV13 and TRBJ1-5; 7 positions agree with TRBD1. Germline lookup yields CDR1 PRHDT and CDR2 FYEKMQ (reference sequence). Unmatched junction bases numbered 3, after V lost 0 bases and J lost 10 bases. CDR3 length: 13 residues. In nucleotides, the CDR3 is TGTGCCAGCAGCTTAGGACAGGGGATACCCCAGCATTTT. This sequence encodes CASSLGQGIPQHF.

This chain joins TRBV30 and TRBJ2-1; possible D gene TRBD2, 7 bases. This CDR3 is 11 amino acids long. From germline, CDR1 is GTSNPN and CDR2 SVGIG (reference sequence). Trimming left V 2 bases short and J 14 bases short, with 13 bases between. The CDR3 protein is CAWSPGGPEFF. The CDR3 region has the DNA TGTGCCTGGAGTCCGGGGGGCCCGGAGTTCTTC.

The V gene is TRBV29-1, the J gene TRBJ2-7; possible D gene TRBD2, 6 bases. The germline gives CDR1 SQVTM, CDR2 ANQGSEA. Trimming pared 4 bases from V and 0 bases from J, leaving 13 bases between. The CDR3 runs to 14 residues. The CDR3 loop is CSVGTPGSSYEQYF. The CDR3 nucleotides are TGCAGCGTTGGGACTCCCGGGAGCTCCTACGAGCAGTACTTC.

This clonotype was seen a handful of times. CDR3 DNA sequence: TGTGCCAGTAGTATACCCCTAAGCGGGGTAAGCACAGATACGCAGTATTTT. Protein product: CASSIPLSGVSTDTQYF. The rearrangement joins TRBV19 to TRBJ2-3; 7 nucleotides align to TRBD2. CDR1 LNHDA and CDR2 SQIVND come from the germline V gene (reference sequence). V lost 2 bases and J lost 0; bases outside the gene matches: 8. The CDR3 spans 17 residues.

The chain is built from TRBV12-3 or TRBV12-4 and TRBJ1-3; unclear D gene. V was pared by 4 bases and J by 0 bases, with 7 bases between. The CDR3 runs to 14 residues. CDR3 in DNA: TGTGCCAGCAGTTCAACCCACTCTGGAAACACCATATATTTT. The encoded protein is CASSSTHSGNTIYF.

The chain employs TRBV18 and TRBJ2-7, with unresolved D. The V and J ends lost 3 bases and 1 base respectively, with 16 bases between them. Per the germline V gene, CDR1 is KGHSH and CDR2 is LQKENI. This CDR3 contains 16 residues. The CDR3 sequence: CASSPTPRTDSYEQYF. The CDR3, as DNA: TGTGCCAGCTCACCCACGCCCAGGACCGATTCCTACGAGCAGTACTTC.

The chain links TRBV7-2 to TRBJ2-1, with unresolved D. Deletions cut 2 bases from V and 0 bases from J, with 8 bases between. Germline values: CDR1 SGHTA, CDR2 FQGNSA. There are 15 residues in the CDR3. CDR3 nucleotide sequence: TGTGCCAGCAGCTTAAGGACGCGCTCCTACAATGAGCAGTTCTTC. This translates into CASSLRTRSYNEQFF.

This clonotype was picked up a small number of times. The V and J genes are TRBV4-1 and TRBJ2-1; 7 bases are shared with TRBD1. J lost 2 bases, V lost 2 bases, and 9 bases had no gene match. In germline, CDR1 is MGHRA, CDR2 YSYEKL. The CDR3 totals 17 residues. CDR3 loop: CASSQPSPGQPYNEQFF. CDR3 DNA sequence: TGCGCCAGCAGCCAACCATCACCGGGACAGCCCTACAATGAGCAGTTCTTC.

A few counts support this clonotype. The V gene is TRBV4-1, the J gene TRBJ2-5; D possibly corresponds to TRBD1 (6 bases). Germline V gene sequence: CDR1 MGHRA, CDR2 YSYEKL. The CDR3 length is 16 residues. Trimming cost V 0 bases and J 0 bases, with 11 bases left between them. CDR3 residues: CASSQDYRANQETQYF. In nucleotides, the CDR3 is TGCGCCAGCAGCCAAGATTACAGGGCCAACCAAGAGACCCAGTACTTC.

There are a few counts of this clonotype. CDR3 region: CSARGRLSSYNEQFF. CDR3 DNA sequence: TGCAGTGCTAGAGGTAGGCTGAGCTCCTACAATGAGCAGTTCTTC. The V and J genes are TRBV20-1 and TRBJ2-1, with D unclear. Germline loops: CDR1 DFQATT, CDR2 SNEGSKA (reference sequence). The CDR3 has 15 residues. Trimming stripped 1 base from V and 0 bases from J, with 10 bases between.

This clonotype was picked up many times. This chain uses TRBV20-1 with TRBJ2-1, with D possibly TRBD1 on 6 matching bases. CDR1 is DFQATT and CDR2 is SNEGSKA in the germline V gene (reference sequence). This CDR3 region has 15 residues. The V gene lost 3 bases and the J gene lost 6 bases, with 18 bases spanning the gap. In nucleotides, the CDR3 is TGCAGTGCTAGCCACACAGGGCCCGTTGTCAATGAGCAGTTCTTC. Its translation: CSASHTGPVVNEQFF.

The chain carries TRBV11-2 and TRBJ2-1, with 9 bases that match TRBD2. V was clipped by 4 bases and J by 7 bases; unmatched bases: 5. The germline gives CDR1 SGHAT, CDR2 FQNNGV. This CDR3 is built from 14 residues. CDR3 nucleotides: TGTGCCAGCAGCTCGGGACTAGCCCTAAATGAGCAGTTCTTC. Translating it yields CASSSGLALNEQFF.

This clonotype came up a few times. This chain connects TRBV7-9 to TRBJ1-1; tentative D call: TRBD1 (5 bases). Germline loops: CDR1 SEHNR, CDR2 FQNEAQ (reference sequence). The V end lost 3 bases, the J end lost 7 bases, and 9 bases lay between the germline ends. The CDR3 sequence is 12 residues long. In DNA form, the CDR3 reads TGTGCCAGCAGCTTCCAAGGGGATGAAGCTTTCTTT. It specifies CASSFQGDEAFF.

There are a few counts of this clonotype. The rearrangement links TRBV9 to TRBJ2-1; 8 bases agree with TRBD1. Trimming cost V 0 bases and J 6 bases; bases outside gene matches: 5. The CDR3 runs 15 residues. CDR1 and CDR2 from the germline V gene are SGDLS and YYNGEE. The CDR3 DNA reads as TGTGCCAGCAGCGTAGGTGACACAGGGGGCAATGAGCAGTTCTTC. This codes for CASSVGDTGGNEQFF.

There are many counts of this clonotype. The chain carries TRBV28 and TRBJ2-3, with D possibly matching TRBD2 (6 bases). The germline V and J ends were trimmed by 3 bases and 4 bases, with 11 bases remaining between them. From germline, CDR1 is MDHEN and CDR2 SYDVKM. The CDR3 has 14 residues. In DNA form, the CDR3 reads TGTGCCAGCAGTTTGTGGGCTAGCGCAGATACGCAGTATTTT. This gives the protein CASSLWASADTQYF.

This clonotype was found many times. The V and J genes are TRBV7-2 and TRBJ1-5; TRBD1 might be the D (5 bases). The CDR3 has 14 residues. Germline CDR1 and CDR2: SGHTA and FQGNSA. V lost 3 bases and J lost 2, with 8 bases in between. CDR3 in amino acids: CASSFAGRNQPQHF. The CDR3 bases are TGTGCCAGCAGCTTTGCGGGGCGCAATCAGCCCCAGCATTTT.

This clonotype has a handful of counts. V and J are TRBV4-2 and TRBJ2-3, with 11 bases that match TRBD2. The germline V gene encodes CDR1 LGHNA and CDR2 YNFKEQ. V lost 0 bases to trimming and J lost 2 bases; unmatched junction nucleotides: 4. The length of the CDR3 is 17 residues. The CDR3 DNA sequence: TGTGCCAGCAGCCAAGATCCTAGCGGGGGGCTCACAGATACGCAGTATTTT. Translating gives CASSQDPSGGLTDTQYF.

The rearrangement uses TRBV11-3 and TRBJ2-2; TRBD1 might be the D (6 bases). Per the germline V gene, CDR1 is SGHNT and CDR2 is YENEEA. The CDR3 has 14 amino acids. Trimming left V 3 bases short and J 8 bases short, with 13 bases between. The CDR3 protein is CASSLRNREGELFF. DNA of the CDR3: TGTGCCAGCAGCTTGAGAAACAGGGAAGGGGAGCTGTTTTTT. The whole variable domain, filled in from reference TRBV11-3 and TRBJ2-2, reads EAGVVQSPRYKIIEKKQPVAFWCNPISGHNTLYWYLQNLGQGPELLIRYENEEAVDDSQLPKDRFSAERLKGVDSTLKIQPAELGDSAVYLCASSLRNREGELFFGEGSRLTVL.

The chain carries TRBV13 and TRBJ1-1; D gene ambiguous. Trimming cost V 7 bases and J 0 bases, with 15 bases left between them. The length of the CDR3 is 15 residues. Germline CDR1 is PRHDT and CDR2 is FYEKMQ (reference sequence). The CDR3 nucleotides read TGTGCCAGCAAACCCGGCCAAATTATGAACACTGAAGCTTTCTTT. It translates to CASKPGQIMNTEAFF.

This clonotype was seen only a few times. This chain joins TRBV7-2 and TRBJ1-5; D call uncertain. The CDR3 loop spans 14 amino acids. Germline CDR1 reads SGHTA; CDR2 reads FQGNSA. V lost 2 bases and J 7 bases, leaving 12 bases between the germline ends. The CDR3 loop reads CASSLMAGEQPQHF. The CDR3 nucleotides are TGTGCCAGCAGCTTAATGGCAGGCGAACAGCCCCAGCATTTT. Combining the CDR3 with reference TRBV7-2 and TRBJ1-5 gives the whole variable domain GAGVSQSPSNKVTEKGKDVELRCDPISGHTALYWYRQSLGQGLEFLIYFQGNSAPDKSGLPSDRFSAERTGGSVSTLTIQRTQQEDSAVYLCASSLMAGEQPQHFGDGTRLSIL.

The chain joins TRBV5-1 to TRBJ2-5; unclear D gene. Germline V gene sequence: CDR1 SGHRS, CDR2 YFSETQ. The germline V and J ends were trimmed by 2 bases and 4 bases, with 15 bases remaining between them. This CDR3 region has 15 residues. The CDR3 loop reads CASSLGSGLPETQYF. The CDR3 region has the DNA TGCGCCAGCAGCTTAGGATCTGGGCTTCCAGAGACCCAGTACTTC.

This clonotype occurred a few times. The V call is TRBV4-1, the J call TRBJ1-2; D remains unclear. The CDR3 extends over 14 amino acids. The V gene's germline CDR1 is MGHRA and CDR2 YSYEKL. V lost 0 bases to trimming and J lost 2 bases, with 7 bases between them. For the CDR3, the DNA is TGCGCCAGCAGCCAAGACAGACGGAACTATGGCTACACCTTC. Residues: CASSQDRRNYGYTF.

The chain combines TRBV12-3 or TRBV12-4 with TRBJ2-7, with D tentatively TRBD2 (5 bases). V was shortened by 4 bases and J by 2 bases, with 15 bases between the two germline ends. CDR3 length: 15 residues. This chain's CDR3 is CASSSTSTGTYEQYF. The CDR3 DNA reads TGTGCCAGCAGTTCCACCTCGACGGGGACCTACGAGCAGTACTTC.

The V gene is TRBV5-1, the J gene TRBJ2-2; D is unresolved. From germline, CDR1 is SGHRS and CDR2 YFSETQ. Trimming left V 1 base short and J 2 bases short, with 9 bases between. This CDR3 has 15 residues. The CDR3 region has the DNA TGCGCCAGCAGCTTGAGTGGCAGCAACACCGGGGAGCTGTTTTTT. Translated, it gives CASSLSGSNTGELFF.

This clonotype came up a few times. V is TRBV6-2 or TRBV6-3 and J is TRBJ1-3, with a tentative D call TRBD1 (6 bases). The CDR3 length is 16 residues. V lost 2 bases to trimming and J lost 8 bases, with 19 bases between them. Germline V CDR1 and CDR2: MNHEY, SVGEGT. For the CDR3, the DNA is TGTGCCAGCAGTTACGAAACTGGGACACCCCGGGACACCATATATTTT. Translating it yields CASSYETGTPRDTIYF.